This T cell receptor beta chain was profiled in a study of control samples from healthy donors and cancer patients. This CDR3 region has 11 residues. Looked up from germline, CDR1 is SEHNR and CDR2 is FQNEAQ (reference sequence). V lost 1 base and J lost 6, with 4 bases in between. Libraries were prepared by immunoSEQ multiplex PCR; TCRdb keeps only in-frame clonotypes and omits some of them. This sample carries some 80,000 clones, roughly 90% of them seen once, and the ten largest clones take 1.5% to 2%. The chain uses TRBV7-9 and TRBJ2-7; D gene ambiguous. Sequencing input: PBMCs. This clonotype originated in a woman aged 55 to 70 with head and neck cancer. In nucleotides, the CDR3 is TGTGCCAGCAGCTTAGTGGGCGAGCAGTACTTC. This gives the protein CASSLVGEQYF. Full variable domain (missing parts from reference TRBV7-9 and TRBJ2-7): DTGVSQNPRHKITKRGQNVTFRCDPISEHNRLYWYRQTLGQGPEFLTYFQNEAQLEKSRLLSDRFSAERPKGSFSTLEIQRTEQGDSAMYLCASSLVGEQYFGPGTRLTVT.